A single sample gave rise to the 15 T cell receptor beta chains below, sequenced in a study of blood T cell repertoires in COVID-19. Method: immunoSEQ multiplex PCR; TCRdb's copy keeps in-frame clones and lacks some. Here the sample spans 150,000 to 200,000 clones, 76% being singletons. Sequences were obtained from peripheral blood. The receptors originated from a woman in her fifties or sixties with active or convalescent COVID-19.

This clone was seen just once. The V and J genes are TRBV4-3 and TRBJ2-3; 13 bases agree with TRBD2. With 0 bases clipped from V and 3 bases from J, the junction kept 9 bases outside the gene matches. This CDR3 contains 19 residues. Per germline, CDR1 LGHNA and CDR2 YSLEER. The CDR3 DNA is TGCGCCAGCAGCCAAGAGATCCAAACTAGCGGGGGGGGAACAGATACGCAGTATTTT. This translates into CASSQEIQTSGGGTDTQYF.

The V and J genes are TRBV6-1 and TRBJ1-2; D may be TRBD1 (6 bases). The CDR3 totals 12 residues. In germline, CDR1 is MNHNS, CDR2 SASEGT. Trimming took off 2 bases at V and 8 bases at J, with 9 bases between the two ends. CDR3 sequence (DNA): TGTGCCAGCAGTGAATGGGGGGGCGGCTACACCTTC. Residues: CASSEWGGGYTF.

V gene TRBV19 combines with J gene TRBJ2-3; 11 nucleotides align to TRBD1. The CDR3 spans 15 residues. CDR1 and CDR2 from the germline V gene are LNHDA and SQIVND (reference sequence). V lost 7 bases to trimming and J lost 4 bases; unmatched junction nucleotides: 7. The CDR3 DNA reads TGTGCCAGTACCCTTGAGGGACAGGGGGCAGATACGCAGTATTTT. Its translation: CASTLEGQGADTQYF.

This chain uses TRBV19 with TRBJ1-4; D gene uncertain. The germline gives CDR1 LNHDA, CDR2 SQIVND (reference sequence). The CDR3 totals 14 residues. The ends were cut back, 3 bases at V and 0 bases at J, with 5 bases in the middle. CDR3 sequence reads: CASSIGATNEKLFF. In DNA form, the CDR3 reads TGTGCCAGTAGTATCGGGGCAACTAATGAAAAACTGTTTTTT.

The CDR3 region has the DNA TGTGCCAGCAGCTTTCGGGGGTCCTCCCGCACAGATACGCAGTATTTT. Residues: CASSFRGSSRTDTQYF. This rearrangement joins TRBV5-6 to TRBJ2-3; possibly TRBD2 for D (6 bases). This CDR3 region has 16 residues. CDR1 SGHDT and CDR2 YYEEEE come from the germline V gene. With 2 bases removed from V and 1 base from J, the gap between germline ends came to 14 bases. Complete variable domain (other parts from reference TRBV5-6 and TRBJ2-3): DAGVTQSPTHLIKTRGQQVTLRCSPKSGHDTVSWYQQALGQGPQFIFQYYEEEERQRGNFPDRFSGHQFPNYSSELNVNALLLGDSALYLCASSFRGSSRTDTQYFGPGTRLTVL.

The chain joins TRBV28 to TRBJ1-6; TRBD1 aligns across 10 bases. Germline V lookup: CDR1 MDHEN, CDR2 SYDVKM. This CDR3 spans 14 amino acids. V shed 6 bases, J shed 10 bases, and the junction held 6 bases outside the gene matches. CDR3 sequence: CASSSGQGSSPLHF. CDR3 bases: TGTGCCAGCAGCTCGGGACAGGGGAGCTCACCCCTCCACTTT.

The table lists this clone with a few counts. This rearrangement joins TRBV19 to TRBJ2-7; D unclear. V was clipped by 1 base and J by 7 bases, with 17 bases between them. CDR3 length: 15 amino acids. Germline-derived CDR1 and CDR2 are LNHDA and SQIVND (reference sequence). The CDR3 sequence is CASSIGTDPLREQYF. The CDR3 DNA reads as TGTGCCAGTAGTATAGGCACAGACCCTCTACGGGAGCAGTACTTC.

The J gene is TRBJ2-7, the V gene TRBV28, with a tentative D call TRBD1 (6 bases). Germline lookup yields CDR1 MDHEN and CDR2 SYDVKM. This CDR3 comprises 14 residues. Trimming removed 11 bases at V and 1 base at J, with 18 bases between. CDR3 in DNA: TGTGCCGGCCTCCTCTTCGGACAGTCCTACGAGCAGTACTTC. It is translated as CAGLLFGQSYEQYF. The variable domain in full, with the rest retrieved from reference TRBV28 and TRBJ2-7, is DVKVTQSSRYLVKRTGEKVFLECVQDMDHENMFWYRQDPGLGLRLIYFSYDVKMKEKGDIPEGYSVSREKKERFSLILESASTNQTSMYLCAGLLFGQSYEQYFGPGTRLTVT.

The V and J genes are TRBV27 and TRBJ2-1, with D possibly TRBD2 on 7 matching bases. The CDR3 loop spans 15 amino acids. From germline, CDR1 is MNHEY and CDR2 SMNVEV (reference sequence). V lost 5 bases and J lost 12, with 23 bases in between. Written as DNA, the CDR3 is TGTGCCAGCAGTCACCGCGGACTAGTACCACAGGGGCAGTTCTTC. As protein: CASSHRGLVPQGQFF.

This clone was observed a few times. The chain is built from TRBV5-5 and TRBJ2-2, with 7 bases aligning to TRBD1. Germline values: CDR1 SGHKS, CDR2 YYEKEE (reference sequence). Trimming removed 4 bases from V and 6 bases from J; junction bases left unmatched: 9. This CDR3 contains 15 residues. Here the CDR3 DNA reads TGTGCCAGCAGCCCCGAGAGGGGGCGCTCCGGGGAGCTGTTTTTT. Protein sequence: CASSPERGRSGELFF.

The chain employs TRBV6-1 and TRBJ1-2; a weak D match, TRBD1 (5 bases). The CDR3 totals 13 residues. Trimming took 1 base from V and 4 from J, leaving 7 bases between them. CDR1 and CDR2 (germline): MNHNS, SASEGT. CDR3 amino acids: CASSEDRLYGYTF. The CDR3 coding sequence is TGTGCCAGCAGTGAAGACAGGCTCTATGGCTACACCTTC.

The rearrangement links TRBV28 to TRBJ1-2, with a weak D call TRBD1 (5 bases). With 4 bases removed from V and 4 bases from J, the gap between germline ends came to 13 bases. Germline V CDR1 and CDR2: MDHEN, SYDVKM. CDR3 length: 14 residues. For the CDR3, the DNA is TGTGCCAGCAGTTCCGCCGGGGGGAGCTATGGCTACACCTTC. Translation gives CASSSAGGSYGYTF.

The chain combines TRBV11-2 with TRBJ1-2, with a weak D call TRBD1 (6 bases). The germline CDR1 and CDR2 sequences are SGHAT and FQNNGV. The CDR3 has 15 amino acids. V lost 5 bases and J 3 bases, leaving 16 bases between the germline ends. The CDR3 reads CASSPQTGPDYGYTF. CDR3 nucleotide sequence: TGTGCCAGCAGCCCTCAGACAGGACCTGACTATGGCTACACCTTC.

The CDR3 coding sequence is TGTGCCAGCAGGGGGGAGGGGGGTCCGAGGAATCAGCCCCAGCATTTT. It translates to CASRGEGGPRNQPQHF. This chain joins TRBV28 and TRBJ1-5, with TRBD1 as a possible D gene (6 bases). CDR1 and CDR2 from the germline V gene are MDHEN and SYDVKM. The CDR3 length is 16 residues. V gave up 6 bases and J gave up 4 bases, with 19 bases separating them.

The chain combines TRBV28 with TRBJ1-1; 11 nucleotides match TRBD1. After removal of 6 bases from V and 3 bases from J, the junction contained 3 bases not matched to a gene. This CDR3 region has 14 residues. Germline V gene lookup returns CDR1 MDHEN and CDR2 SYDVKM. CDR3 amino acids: CASSSGQGDTEAFF. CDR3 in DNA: TGTGCCAGCAGCTCGGGACAGGGGGACACTGAAGCTTTCTTT.